Listed here are 11 T cell receptor beta chains from one sample, sequenced in a study of cytomegalovirus exposure and HLA in healthy donors. Method: immunoSEQ multiplex PCR; TCRdb's copy keeps in-frame clones and lacks some. The table has 150,000 to 200,000 clones, about 96% seen once. The sequencing sample was made of PBMCs. These receptors came from a woman younger than 30 in good health and CMV-seronegative.

This clone was picked up one time. The chain is built from TRBV18 and TRBJ1-2; 8 bases line up with TRBD1. The CDR3 contains 17 residues. The germline CDR1 and CDR2 sequences are KGHSH and LQKENI. J lost 0 bases, V lost 2 bases, and 8 bases had no gene match. CDR3 DNA: TGTGCCAGCTCACCAGTCGTGGGACAGGCCGCTAACTATGGCTACACCTTC. It encodes CASSPVVGQAANYGYTF.

This clone was seen a handful of times. The chain combines TRBV4-2 with TRBJ1-2; 12 bases are a match to TRBD1. The CDR3 is made up of 18 amino acids. The V gene's germline CDR1 is LGHNA and CDR2 YNFKEQ. V lost 0 bases and J lost 8; bases outside the gene matches: 13. CDR3 DNA: TGTGCCAGCAGCCAAGAGGACAACAGGGGACAGGGGGCGCGGGGCTACACCTTC. It is translated as CASSQEDNRGQGARGYTF.

The rearrangement uses TRBV6-5 and TRBJ2-7; D might be TRBD1 (6 bases). The length of the CDR3 is 14 residues. Germline V CDR1 and CDR2: MNHEY, SVGAGI. The ends were cut back, 6 bases at V and 3 bases at J, with 15 bases in the middle. DNA of the CDR3: TGTGCCAGCAGGGCCCCGGGACAAAACTACGAGCAGTACTTC. This codes for CASRAPGQNYEQYF.

This clone occurred a few times. V gene TRBV27 combines with J gene TRBJ2-7, with D perhaps matching TRBD1 (6 bases). The CDR3 has 14 residues. CDR1 and CDR2 (germline): MNHEY, SMNVEV (reference sequence). Trimming removed 4 bases from V and 2 bases from J, with 12 bases in between. Here the CDR3 reads CASSSLGQTYEQYF. Here the CDR3 DNA reads TGTGCCAGCAGTTCCCTAGGACAGACCTACGAGCAGTACTTC.

This rearrangement joins TRBV18 to TRBJ2-2; the D is unclear. V lost 3 bases and J 6 bases, leaving 11 bases between the germline ends. Germline CDR1 and CDR2: KGHSH and LQKENI. CDR3 length: 14 amino acids. The CDR3 loop is CASSPVLDPGELFF. In nucleotides, the CDR3 is TGTGCCAGCTCACCGGTGCTAGACCCCGGGGAGCTGTTTTTT.

The V gene is TRBV4-1, the J gene TRBJ2-5; possibly TRBD2 for D (7 bases). The ends were cut back, 3 bases at V and 3 bases at J, with 14 bases in the middle. Germline CDR1 reads MGHRA; CDR2 reads YSYEKL. The CDR3 length is 15 residues. DNA for the CDR3: TGCGCCAGCAGCCAGGAAGGGGGGGGGAAAGAGACCCAGTACTTC. Amino acid sequence: CASSQEGGGKETQYF.

The count of this clone is one. The chain is built from TRBV23-1 and TRBJ1-5; 7 nucleotides line up with TRBD1. TRBV23-1 is treated as an ORF (open reading frame) with a function not yet certain. This CDR3 comprises 16 residues. V was clipped by 3 bases and J by 3 bases; unmatched bases: 8. The CDR3 here is CASSHPRQGLNQPQHF. The CDR3 bases are TGCGCCAGCAGTCATCCCCGACAGGGCCTCAATCAGCCCCAGCATTTT.

The chain uses TRBV5-4 and TRBJ2-7, with D hard to call. V was pared by 2 bases and J by 2 bases, with 8 bases between. Germline V gene sequence: CDR1 SGHNT, CDR2 YYREEE (reference sequence). There are 13 residues in the CDR3. The CDR3 is CASSLGVPYEQYF. CDR3 nucleotide sequence: TGTGCCAGCAGCTTAGGAGTACCCTACGAGCAGTACTTC.

The gene calls are TRBV5-1 and TRBJ2-1; D is possibly TRBD2 (6 bases). Germline lookup yields CDR1 SGHRS and CDR2 YFSETQ. Trimming stripped 4 bases from V and 0 bases from J, with 17 bases between. The CDR3 extends over 17 amino acids. Written as DNA, the CDR3 is TGCGCCAGCAGCGCCGGGACTTTCCAGAGCTCCTACAATGAGCAGTTCTTC. Its translation is CASSAGTFQSSYNEQFF.

J is TRBJ2-3 and V is TRBV7-6; no clear D. CDR3 length equals 13 residues. From germline, CDR1 is SGHVS and CDR2 FNYEAQ. V gave up 2 bases and J gave up 5 bases, with 8 bases separating them. The CDR3 DNA reads TGTGCCAGCAGCTTACCTACGGGAGATACGCAGTATTTT. It codes for CASSLPTGDTQYF.

J is TRBJ1-1 and V is TRBV27; D gene unclear. The germline gives CDR1 MNHEY, CDR2 SMNVEV (reference sequence). V was shortened by 6 bases and J by 1 base, with 9 bases between the two germline ends. The CDR3 totals 13 residues. The CDR3 DNA reads TGTGCCAGCAGGTTTGGAGGGAACACTGAAGCTTTCTTT. Amino acids: CASRFGGNTEAFF.